This T cell receptor (beta chain) comes out of a study of T cell responses to AZD1222 COVID-19 vaccine. Regarding the study as a whole: Most donors were white British, females outnumbered males, and clonal diversity was possibly underestimated.

The protocol was immunoSEQ multiplex PCR, while the TCRdb copy is restricted to in-frame clones and leaves out a portion. The sample has 95,000 to 150,000 clones, roughly 90% seen once. This clone was detected only once. Its specificity is not known. Germline V lookup: CDR1 SEHNR, CDR2 FQNEAQ (reference sequence). The CDR3 is 16 residues long. The germline V and J ends were trimmed by 5 bases and 5 bases, with 21 bases remaining between them. The sequenced sample was peripheral blood, obtained 28 days after the second AZD1222 dose. This sequence was found in an adult who received the AZD1222 COVID-19 vaccine. The gene calls are TRBV7-9 and TRBJ2-5; D perhaps matches TRBD1 (5 bases). As DNA, the CDR3 is TGTGCCAGCAGCGTAAGGGGCTTAGGAGATACGGAGACCCAGTACTTC. Translation: CASSVRGLGDTETQYF.